Listed here are 22 T cell receptor beta chains from one sample, sequenced in a study of cytomegalovirus exposure and HLA in healthy donors. The PCR made use of 60 Vbeta and 13 Jbeta primers. The method was immunoSEQ multiplex PCR; TCRdb's version includes in-frame clones alone and lacks a portion of them. Here the sample spans under 200,000 clones, approximately 84% being singletons. Input material: PBMCs. These receptors originate from a woman between 25 and 40 years old in good health and CMV-seropositive.

The chain recombines TRBV28 with TRBJ2-5; maybe TRBD1 (6 bases). The CDR3 is made up of 15 amino acids. Germline V gene lookup returns CDR1 MDHEN and CDR2 SYDVKM. V was clipped by 2 bases and J by 1 base, with 11 bases between them. CDR3 DNA sequence: TGTGCCAGCAGTTTACGCACAGGGTTCCAAGAGACCCAGTACTTC. It is translated as CASSLRTGFQETQYF.

This clone appeared a few times. The chain is built from TRBV6-6 and TRBJ2-7, with TRBD1 matching 7 bases. Per germline, CDR1 MNHNY and CDR2 SVGAGI (reference sequence). J gave up 3 bases and V 8 bases, and 7 bases lay outside the gene matches. CDR3 length: 13 residues. The CDR3 DNA reads TGTGCCAGCCCGAGGACAGGCGGCTACGAGCAGTACTTC. It encodes CASPRTGGYEQYF.

The chain uses TRBV19 and TRBJ1-1; the D is unclear. The CDR3 runs 13 residues. Germline CDR1 LNHDA, CDR2 SQIVND (reference sequence). V was shortened by 5 bases and J by 0 bases, with 7 bases between the two germline ends. CDR3 sequence reads: CASSVTVNTEAFF. CDR3 nucleotides: TGTGCCAGTAGTGTCACAGTGAACACTGAAGCTTTCTTT.

The chain joins TRBV7-6 to TRBJ2-3, with a weak D call TRBD1 (6 bases). Germline V gives CDR1 SGHVS, CDR2 FNYEAQ. The CDR3 has 12 amino acids. With 6 bases removed from V and 6 bases from J, the gap between germline ends came to 10 bases. This CDR3 is CASRETGDTQYF. The CDR3 DNA reads TGTGCCAGCAGGGAGACAGGCGATACGCAGTATTTT.

This clone was observed a single time. This chain links TRBV6-6 with TRBJ2-2; tentatively, D is TRBD2 (6 bases). The ends were cut back, 2 bases at V and 8 bases at J, with 18 bases in the middle. CDR3 length: 16 amino acids. The germline V gene has CDR1 MNHNY and CDR2 SVGAGI (reference sequence). The CDR3 sequence: CASSYRKSGRIGELFF. The DNA of the CDR3 is TGTGCCAGCAGTTACCGGAAGAGCGGGCGAATTGGGGAGCTGTTTTTT.

This clone was detected only once. The gene calls are TRBV7-8 and TRBJ2-1; 8 nucleotides line up with TRBD2. The CDR3 extends over 15 amino acids. V shed 5 bases, J shed 9 bases, and the junction held 12 bases outside the gene matches. Germline-derived CDR1 and CDR2 are SGHVS and FQNEAQ. DNA for the CDR3: TGTGCCAGCAGCCGGGGGGGCGGGATGAGGGGTGAGCAGTTCTTC. Translation: CASSRGGGMRGEQFF.

V gene TRBV15 combines with J gene TRBJ2-5, with a tentative D call TRBD2 (6 bases). Deletions cut 0 bases from V and 3 bases from J, with 17 bases between. The germline CDR1 and CDR2 sequences are LNHNV and YYDKDF (reference sequence). The CDR3 extends over 17 amino acids. CDR3 coding DNA: TGTGCCACCAGCAGAGAGGGGTCCGGGAGTGGGAAAGAGACCCAGTACTTC. The encoded protein is CATSREGSGSGKETQYF.

Only one count was recorded for this clone. V is TRBV6-1 and J is TRBJ1-5; D uncertain. The germline CDR1 and CDR2 sequences are MNHNS and SASEGT. The CDR3 totals 13 residues. V was cut by 8 bases and J by 5 bases, with 13 bases left in between. CDR3 protein: CASGHNNYQPQHF. The CDR3 nucleotides read TGTGCCAGCGGGCACAACAATTATCAGCCCCAGCATTTT.

This chain joins TRBV18 and TRBJ2-7, with a possible D match to TRBD1 (6 bases). The CDR3 has 14 amino acids. Germline V gives CDR1 KGHSH, CDR2 LQKENI. With 2 bases removed from V and 2 bases from J, the gap between germline ends came to 10 bases. The CDR3 loop reads CASSPETGTYEQYF. CDR3 sequence (DNA): TGTGCCAGCTCACCAGAGACAGGAACCTACGAGCAGTACTTC.

The CDR3 coding sequence is TGTGCCAGCAGTTTACGACTAGCGGGAGTTGCAGGACATACGCAGTATTTT. It yields the protein CASSLRLAGVAGHTQYF. The rearrangement links TRBV27 to TRBJ2-3; 12 nucleotides align to TRBD2. CDR3 length: 17 residues. J gave up 7 bases and V 2 bases, and 10 bases lay outside the gene matches. The germline CDR1 and CDR2 sequences are MNHEY and SMNVEV (reference sequence).

The chain links TRBV29-1 to TRBJ2-5, with TRBD1 identical over 12 bases. V shed 6 bases, J shed 5 bases, and the junction held 13 bases outside the gene matches. Germline CDR1 SQVTM, CDR2 ANQGSEA. The CDR3 loop spans 16 amino acids. CDR3 nucleotides: TGCAGCGTGCCGGGACAGGGGGCAGGTAAGGATGAGACCCAGTACTTC. Its protein product is CSVPGQGAGKDETQYF. Together with reference TRBV29-1 and TRBJ2-5, the CDR3 gives the full variable domain: SAVISQKPSRDICQRGTSLTIQCQVDSQVTMMFWYRQQPGQSLTLIATANQGSEATYESGFVIDKFPISRPNLTFSTLTVSNMSPEDSSIYLCSVPGQGAGKDETQYFGPGTRLLVL.

This clone was detected a few times. The genes are TRBV19 and TRBJ2-7; no reliable D call. The CDR3 runs to 13 residues. Looked up from germline, CDR1 is LNHDA and CDR2 is SQIVND (reference sequence). With 3 bases removed from V and 2 bases from J, the gap between germline ends came to 8 bases. This chain's CDR3 is CASSMGPAYEQYF. The CDR3 nucleotides read TGTGCCAGTAGTATGGGCCCAGCCTACGAGCAGTACTTC.

The count of this clone is one. As DNA, the CDR3 is TGTGCCAGCGGCCAAGACAGGGCTGGAAACACCATATATTTT. It yields the protein CASGQDRAGNTIYF. This chain links TRBV7-9 with TRBJ1-3; 7 nucleotides line up with TRBD1. J gave up 2 bases and V 8 bases, and 6 bases lay outside the gene matches. The CDR3 totals 14 residues. Germline CDR1 SEHNR, CDR2 FQNEAQ (reference sequence).

Turning to this clone: One end of the junction varies from germline; a read error may be responsible. CDR3 DNA: TGTGCCAGCAGCTTGGAGGGACAGTACCAAGAAACCCAGTACTTC. Amino acid sequence: CASSLEGQYQETQYF. The chain uses TRBV5-6 and TRBJ2-5; 7 bases align to TRBD1. Germline CDR1 SGHDT, CDR2 YYEEEE. The CDR3 is made up of 15 amino acids.

V is TRBV2 and J is TRBJ2-6, with D unclear. Per the germline V gene, CDR1 is SNHLY and CDR2 is FYNNEI. The ends were cut back, 4 bases at V and 0 bases at J, with 7 bases in the middle. This CDR3 spans 15 amino acids. The CDR3 DNA reads as TGTGCCAGCAGTGGAATCTACTCTGGGGCCAACGTCCTGACTTTC. It yields the protein CASSGIYSGANVLTF.

This chain joins TRBV5-4 and TRBJ2-3, with 9 bases matching TRBD1. This CDR3 has 16 residues. CDR1 and CDR2 from the germline V gene are SGHNT and YYREEE (reference sequence). V shed 0 bases and J 4 bases; nucleotides not matched to a gene: 6. Written as DNA, the CDR3 is TGTGCCAGCAGCTTGGGGGGACAGGGTGGCCCAGATACGCAGTATTTT. This gives the protein CASSLGGQGGPDTQYF.

The chain recombines TRBV6-5 with TRBJ1-4; D is ambiguous. V was clipped by 3 bases and J by 8 bases, with 7 bases between them. CDR3 length: 12 amino acids. Germline V gene lookup returns CDR1 MNHEY and CDR2 SVGAGI. CDR3 sequence (DNA): TGTGCCAGCAGTTATGAGAGGGAAAAACTGTTTTTT. This codes for CASSYEREKLFF.

The chain couples TRBV6-1 to TRBJ2-3; the D gene is possibly TRBD2 (5 bases). Trimming took off 5 bases at V and 0 bases at J, with 12 bases between the two ends. The CDR3 has 15 amino acids. Germline values: CDR1 MNHNS, CDR2 SASEGT. The CDR3 bases are TGTGCCAGCAGTCTCTGGCGGGCGAGCACAGATACGCAGTATTTT. The encoded protein is CASSLWRASTDTQYF.

The rearrangement joins TRBV4-3 to TRBJ2-7; 11 bases align to TRBD1. Trimming took 4 bases from V and 3 from J; bases not matched to a gene: 2. This CDR3 contains 14 residues. In germline, CDR1 is LGHNA, CDR2 YSLEER. The CDR3 DNA reads as TGCGCCAGCAGCCCCGGGACAGGGGGCTACGAGCAGTACTTC. Translating it yields CASSPGTGGYEQYF.

The V call is TRBV19, the J call TRBJ1-5, with D maybe TRBD1 (5 bases). Germline CDR1 is LNHDA and CDR2 is SQIVND (reference sequence). V shed 2 bases and J shed 0 bases, with 5 bases lying between them. This CDR3 is built from 14 residues. Here the CDR3 reads CASSIQGSNQPQHF. DNA of the CDR3: TGTGCCAGTAGTATACAGGGTAGCAATCAGCCCCAGCATTTT.

CDR3 bases: TGTGCCAGCAGTTTATTCAGGGGTGGCGGTAATCAGCCCCAGCATTTT. It codes for CASSLFRGGGNQPQHF. The chain joins TRBV28 to TRBJ1-5, with D maybe TRBD1 (6 bases). CDR3 length: 16 amino acids. The V and J ends lost 1 base and 4 bases respectively, with 14 bases between them. Germline CDR1 reads MDHEN; CDR2 reads SYDVKM.

This clone was seen a handful of times. The genes are TRBV6-5 and TRBJ2-7; the match to TRBD1 covers 10 bases. Per the germline V gene, CDR1 is MNHEY and CDR2 is SVGAGI. The trim removed 8 bases at V and 6 bases at J, leaving 1 base unmatched. There are 11 residues in the CDR3. CDR3 protein: CASGTGVEQYF. CDR3 bases: TGTGCCAGCGGGACAGGGGTCGAGCAGTACTTC.